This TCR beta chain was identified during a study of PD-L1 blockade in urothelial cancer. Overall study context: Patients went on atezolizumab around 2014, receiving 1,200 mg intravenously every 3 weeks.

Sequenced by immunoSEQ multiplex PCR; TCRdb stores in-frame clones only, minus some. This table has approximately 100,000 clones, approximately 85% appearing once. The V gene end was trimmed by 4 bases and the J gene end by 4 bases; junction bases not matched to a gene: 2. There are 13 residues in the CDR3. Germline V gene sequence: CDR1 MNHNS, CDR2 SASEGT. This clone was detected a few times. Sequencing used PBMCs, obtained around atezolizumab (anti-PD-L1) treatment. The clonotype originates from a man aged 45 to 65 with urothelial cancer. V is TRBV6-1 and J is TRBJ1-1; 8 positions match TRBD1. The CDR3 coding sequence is TGTGCCAGCAGTGGTACAGGGGGCACTGAAGCTTTCTTT. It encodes CASSGTGGTEAFF.